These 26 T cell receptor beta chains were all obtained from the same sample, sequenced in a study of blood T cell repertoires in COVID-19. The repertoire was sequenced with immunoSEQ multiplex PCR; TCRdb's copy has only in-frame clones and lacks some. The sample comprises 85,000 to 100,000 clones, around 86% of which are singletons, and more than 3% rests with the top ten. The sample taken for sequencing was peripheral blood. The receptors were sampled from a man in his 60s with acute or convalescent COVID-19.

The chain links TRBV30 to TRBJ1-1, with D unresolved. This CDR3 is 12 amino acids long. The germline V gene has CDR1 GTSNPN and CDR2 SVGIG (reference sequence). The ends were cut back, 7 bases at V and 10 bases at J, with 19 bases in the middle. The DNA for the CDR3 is TGTGCCTCCGATACACGGGAAACGACAGCTTTCTTT. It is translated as CASDTRETTAFF.

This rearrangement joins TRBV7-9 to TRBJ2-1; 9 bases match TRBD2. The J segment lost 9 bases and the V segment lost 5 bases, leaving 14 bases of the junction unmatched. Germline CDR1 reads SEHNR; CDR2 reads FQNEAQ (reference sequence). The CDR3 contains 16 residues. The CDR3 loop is CASSLPAGGRVTEQFF. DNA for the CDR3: TGTGCCAGCAGCCTCCCCGCGGGGGGGCGGGTCACTGAGCAGTTCTTC.

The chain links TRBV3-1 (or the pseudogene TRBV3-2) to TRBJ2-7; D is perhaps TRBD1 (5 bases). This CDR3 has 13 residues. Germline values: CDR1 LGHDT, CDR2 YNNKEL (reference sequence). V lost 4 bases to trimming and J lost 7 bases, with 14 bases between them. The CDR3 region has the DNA TGTGCCAGCAGCCCCGGACATCTTTTGGAGCAGTACTTC. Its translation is CASSPGHLLEQYF.

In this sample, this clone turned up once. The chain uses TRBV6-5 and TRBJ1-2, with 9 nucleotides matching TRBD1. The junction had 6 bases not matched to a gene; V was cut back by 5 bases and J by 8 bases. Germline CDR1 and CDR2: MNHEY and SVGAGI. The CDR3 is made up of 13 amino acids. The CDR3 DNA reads TGTGCCAGCAGTACGGACAGGGGAGGCGGCTACACCTTC. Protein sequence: CASSTDRGGGYTF.

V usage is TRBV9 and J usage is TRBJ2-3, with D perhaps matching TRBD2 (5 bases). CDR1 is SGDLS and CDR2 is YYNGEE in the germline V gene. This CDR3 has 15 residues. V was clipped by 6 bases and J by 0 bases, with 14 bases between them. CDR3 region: CASTRTYQSTDTQYF. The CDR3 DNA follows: TGTGCCAGCACAAGGACTTACCAGAGCACAGATACGCAGTATTTT.

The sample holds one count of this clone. The CDR3 coding sequence is TGTGCCAGCAGCGCCTCTTCGGGGGGTCCACTATACGAGCAGTACTTC. This codes for CASSASSGGPLYEQYF. The chain is built from TRBV11-1 and TRBJ2-7; 7 bases match TRBD2. With 5 bases clipped from V and 4 bases from J, the junction kept 14 bases outside the gene matches. CDR3 length: 16 residues. Germline CDR1 reads SGHAT; CDR2 reads FQDESV (reference sequence).

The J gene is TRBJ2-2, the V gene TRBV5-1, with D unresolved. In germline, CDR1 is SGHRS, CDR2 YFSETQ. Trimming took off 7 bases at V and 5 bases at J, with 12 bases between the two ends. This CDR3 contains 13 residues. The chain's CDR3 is CASLARSTGELFF. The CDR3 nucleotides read TGCGCCAGCTTGGCGAGGTCGACCGGGGAGCTGTTTTTT.

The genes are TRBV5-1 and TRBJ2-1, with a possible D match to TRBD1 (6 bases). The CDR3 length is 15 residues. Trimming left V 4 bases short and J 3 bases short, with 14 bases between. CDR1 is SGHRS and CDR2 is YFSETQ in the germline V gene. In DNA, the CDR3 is TGCGCCAGCAGCCCGGCCGGGACACACTACAATGAGCAGTTCTTC. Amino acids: CASSPAGTHYNEQFF.

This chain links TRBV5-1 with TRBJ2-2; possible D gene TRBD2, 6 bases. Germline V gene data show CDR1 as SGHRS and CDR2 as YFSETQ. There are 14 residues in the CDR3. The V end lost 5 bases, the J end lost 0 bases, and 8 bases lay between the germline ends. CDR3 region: CASREGSNTGELFF. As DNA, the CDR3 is TGCGCCAGCAGGGAGGGTTCGAACACCGGGGAGCTGTTTTTT. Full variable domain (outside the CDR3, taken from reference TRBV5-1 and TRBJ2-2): KAGVTQTPRYLIKTRGQQVTLSCSPISGHRSVSWYQQTPGQGLQFLFEYFSETQRNKGNFPGRFSGRQFSNSRSEMNVSTLELGDSALYLCASREGSNTGELFFGEGSRLTVL.

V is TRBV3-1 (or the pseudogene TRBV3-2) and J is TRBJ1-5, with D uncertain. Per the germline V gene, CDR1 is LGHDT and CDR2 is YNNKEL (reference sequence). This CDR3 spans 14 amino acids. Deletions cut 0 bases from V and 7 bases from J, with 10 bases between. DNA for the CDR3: TGTGCCAGCAGCCAAGATTCGGCCGGGCAGCCCCAGCATTTT. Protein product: CASSQDSAGQPQHF.

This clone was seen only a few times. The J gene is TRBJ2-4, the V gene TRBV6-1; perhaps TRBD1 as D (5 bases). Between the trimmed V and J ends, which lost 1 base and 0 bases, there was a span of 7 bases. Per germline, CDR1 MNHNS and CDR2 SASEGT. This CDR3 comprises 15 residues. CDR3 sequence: CASSEGQLAKNIQYF. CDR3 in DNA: TGTGCCAGCAGTGAAGGACAGCTAGCCAAAAACATTCAGTACTTC.

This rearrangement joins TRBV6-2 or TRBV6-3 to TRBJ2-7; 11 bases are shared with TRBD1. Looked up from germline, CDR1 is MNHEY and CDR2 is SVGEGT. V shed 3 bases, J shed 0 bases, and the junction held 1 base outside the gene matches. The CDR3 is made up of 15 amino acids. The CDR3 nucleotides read TGTGCCAGCAGTTATGGACAGGGGGCCTCCTACGAGCAGTACTTC. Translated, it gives CASSYGQGASYEQYF.

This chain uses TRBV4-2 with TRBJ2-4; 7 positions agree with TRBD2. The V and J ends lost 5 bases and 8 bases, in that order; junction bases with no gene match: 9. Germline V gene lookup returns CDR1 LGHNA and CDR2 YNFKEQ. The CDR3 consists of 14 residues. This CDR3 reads CASSAGEGWDIQYF. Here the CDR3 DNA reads TGTGCCAGCAGCGCCGGGGAGGGATGGGACATTCAGTACTTC.

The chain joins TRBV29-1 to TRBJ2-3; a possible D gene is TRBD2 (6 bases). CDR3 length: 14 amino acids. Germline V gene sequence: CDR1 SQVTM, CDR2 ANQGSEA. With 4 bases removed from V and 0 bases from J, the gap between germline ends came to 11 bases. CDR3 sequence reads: CSVAGGSSTDTQYF. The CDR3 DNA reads TGCAGCGTTGCTGGGGGGTCTAGCACAGATACGCAGTATTTT.

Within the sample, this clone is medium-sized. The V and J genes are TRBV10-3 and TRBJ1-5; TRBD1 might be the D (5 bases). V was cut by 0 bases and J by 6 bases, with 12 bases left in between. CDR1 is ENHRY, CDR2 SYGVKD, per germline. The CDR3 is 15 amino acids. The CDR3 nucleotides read TGTGCCATCAGTGAGTCTCCGCAGGGAGGTCAGCCCCAGCATTTT. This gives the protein CAISESPQGGQPQHF.

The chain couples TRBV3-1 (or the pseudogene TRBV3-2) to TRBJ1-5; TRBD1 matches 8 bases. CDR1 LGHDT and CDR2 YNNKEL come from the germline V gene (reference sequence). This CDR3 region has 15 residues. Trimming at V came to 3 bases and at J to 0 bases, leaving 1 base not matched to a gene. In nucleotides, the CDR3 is TGTGCCAGCAGCCAGACAGGGGATAGCAATCAGCCCCAGCATTTT. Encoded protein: CASSQTGDSNQPQHF.

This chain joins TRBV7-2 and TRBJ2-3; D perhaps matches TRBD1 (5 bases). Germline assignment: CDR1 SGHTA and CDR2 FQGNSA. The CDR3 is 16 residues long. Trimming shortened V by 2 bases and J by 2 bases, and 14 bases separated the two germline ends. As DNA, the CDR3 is TGTGCCAGCAGCTTAACAGGAGTACTTCCCACAGATACGCAGTATTTT. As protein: CASSLTGVLPTDTQYF. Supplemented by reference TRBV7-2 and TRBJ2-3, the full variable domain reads GAGVSQSPSNKVTEKGKDVELRCDPISGHTALYWYRQSLGQGLEFLIYFQGNSAPDKSGLPSDRFSAERTGGSVSTLTIQRTQQEDSAVYLCASSLTGVLPTDTQYFGPGTRLTVL.

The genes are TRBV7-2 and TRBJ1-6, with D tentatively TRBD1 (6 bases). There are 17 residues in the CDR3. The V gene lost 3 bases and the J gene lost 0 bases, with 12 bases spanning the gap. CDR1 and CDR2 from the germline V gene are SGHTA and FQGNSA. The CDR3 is CASSLKQGSSYNSPLHF. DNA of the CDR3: TGTGCCAGCAGCTTGAAGCAGGGGAGCTCCTATAATTCACCCCTCCACTTT.

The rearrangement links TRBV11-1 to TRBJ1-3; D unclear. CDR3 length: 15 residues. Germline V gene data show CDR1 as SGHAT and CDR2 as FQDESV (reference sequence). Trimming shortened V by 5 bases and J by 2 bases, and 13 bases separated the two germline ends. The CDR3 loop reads CASSTKRGAGNTIYF. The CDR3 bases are TGTGCCAGCAGCACGAAACGCGGTGCTGGAAACACCATATATTTT.

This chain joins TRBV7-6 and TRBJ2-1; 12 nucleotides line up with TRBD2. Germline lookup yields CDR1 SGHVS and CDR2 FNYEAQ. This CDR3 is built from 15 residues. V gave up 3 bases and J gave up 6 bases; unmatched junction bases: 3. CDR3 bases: TGTGCCAGCAGCTTGACTAGCGGGAGTTTCAATGAGCAGTTCTTC. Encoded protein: CASSLTSGSFNEQFF.

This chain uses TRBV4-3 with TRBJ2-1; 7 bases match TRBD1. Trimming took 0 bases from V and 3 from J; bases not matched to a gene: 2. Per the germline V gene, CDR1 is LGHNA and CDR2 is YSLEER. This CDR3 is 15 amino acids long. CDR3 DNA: TGCGCCAGCAGCCAAGAACGGGACAGCTACAATGAGCAGTTCTTC. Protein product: CASSQERDSYNEQFF.

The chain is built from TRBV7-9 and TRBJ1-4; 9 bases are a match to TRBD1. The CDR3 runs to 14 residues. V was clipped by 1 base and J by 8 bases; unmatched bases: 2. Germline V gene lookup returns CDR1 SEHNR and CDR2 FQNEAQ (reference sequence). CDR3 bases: TGTGCCAGCAGCTTAGGAACAGGGGGCGAAAAACTGTTTTTT. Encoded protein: CASSLGTGGEKLFF.

The CDR3 loop is CASKQSLSGGEQFF. CDR3 DNA sequence: TGTGCCAGCAAGCAGAGCTTATCGGGTGGTGAGCAGTTCTTC. The chain links TRBV6-5 to TRBJ2-1, with D uncertain. This CDR3 has 14 amino acids. V was trimmed by 7 bases and J by 9 bases, leaving 19 bases between them. CDR1 is MNHEY, CDR2 SVGAGI, per germline.

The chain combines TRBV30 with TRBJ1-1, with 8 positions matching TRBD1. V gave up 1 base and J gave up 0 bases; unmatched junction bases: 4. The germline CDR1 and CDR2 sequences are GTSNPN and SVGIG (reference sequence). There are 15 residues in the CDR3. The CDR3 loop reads CAWSDRTGLNTEAFF. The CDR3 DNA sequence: TGTGCCTGGAGTGATAGGACAGGGCTGAACACTGAAGCTTTCTTT.

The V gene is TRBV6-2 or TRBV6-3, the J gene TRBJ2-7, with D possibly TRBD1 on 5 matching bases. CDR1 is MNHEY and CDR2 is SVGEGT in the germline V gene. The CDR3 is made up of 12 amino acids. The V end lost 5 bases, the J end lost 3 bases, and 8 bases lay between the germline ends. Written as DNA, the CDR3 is TGTGCCAGCAGTCCGGACAACTACGAGCAGTACTTC. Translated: CASSPDNYEQYF.

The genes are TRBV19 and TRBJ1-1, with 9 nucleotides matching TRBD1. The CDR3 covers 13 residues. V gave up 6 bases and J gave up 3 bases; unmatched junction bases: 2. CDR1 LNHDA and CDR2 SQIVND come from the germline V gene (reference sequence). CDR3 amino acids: CASSDRGDTEAFF. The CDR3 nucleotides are TGTGCCAGTAGCGACAGGGGGGACACTGAAGCTTTCTTT.